This TCR beta chain is drawn from a study of OX40 agonist ivuxolimab in advanced cancers. Study overall: Patients were given ivuxolimab, an antibody that agonizes OX40 (CD134). Males comprised around 78% of the group, whose mean age was approximately 61 years (range roughly 23 to 90). One patient with hepatocellular carcinoma and two with cutaneous melanoma, three in all, had partial responses.

Clones were sequenced by immunoSEQ multiplex PCR, and TCRdb holds only the in-frame ones, with some missing. The table includes tens of thousands of clones, about 77% detected once. A note on this clone: As yet, its antigen is unknown.

Germline CDR1 and CDR2: MNHNS and SASEGT. Trimming pared 6 bases from V and 4 bases from J, leaving 13 bases between. The CDR3 totals 14 residues. Findings and caveats of the study: Not determined was the antigen specificity of the expanded peripheral T cells.

The sequence was collected from an adult with an advanced solid tumor such as melanoma, head and neck, liver or kidney cancer. The chain has TRBV6-1 and TRBJ1-3; a weak D match, TRBD1 (6 bases). Material: CD4+ or CD8+ T cells sorted from blood, obtained in a trial of the OX40 agonist ivuxolimab. The DNA of the CDR3 is TGTGCCAGCAGACAGGGCTCCTCAGGAAACACCATATATTTT. It yields the protein CASRQGSSGNTIYF.